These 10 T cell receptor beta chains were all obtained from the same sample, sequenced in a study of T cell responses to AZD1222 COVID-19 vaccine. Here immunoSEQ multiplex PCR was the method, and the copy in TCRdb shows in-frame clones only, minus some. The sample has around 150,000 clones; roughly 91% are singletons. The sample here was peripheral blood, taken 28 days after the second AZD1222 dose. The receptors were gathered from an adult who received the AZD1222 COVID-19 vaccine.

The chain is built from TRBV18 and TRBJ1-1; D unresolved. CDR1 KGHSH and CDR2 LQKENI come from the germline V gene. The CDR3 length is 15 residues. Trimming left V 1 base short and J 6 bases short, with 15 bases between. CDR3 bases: TGTGCCAGCTCACCACTTACTACGACGGACCCTGAAGCTTTCTTT. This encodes CASSPLTTTDPEAFF.

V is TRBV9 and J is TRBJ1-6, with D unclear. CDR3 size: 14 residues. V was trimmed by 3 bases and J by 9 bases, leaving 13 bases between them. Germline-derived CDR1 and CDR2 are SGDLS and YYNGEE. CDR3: CASSAELGSSPLHF. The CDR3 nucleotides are TGTGCCAGCAGCGCCGAACTAGGGTCTTCACCCCTCCACTTT.

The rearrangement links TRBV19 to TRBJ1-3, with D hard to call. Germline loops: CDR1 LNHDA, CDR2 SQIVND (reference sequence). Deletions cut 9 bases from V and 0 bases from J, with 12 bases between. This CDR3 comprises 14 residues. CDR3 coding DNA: TGTGCCAGCACCGGCCTGAGCTCTGGAAACACCATATATTTT. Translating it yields CASTGLSSGNTIYF.

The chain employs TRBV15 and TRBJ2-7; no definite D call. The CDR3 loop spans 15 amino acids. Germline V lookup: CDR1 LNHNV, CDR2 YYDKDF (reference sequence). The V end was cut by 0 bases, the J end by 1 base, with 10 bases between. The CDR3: CATSRDLRPSYEQYF. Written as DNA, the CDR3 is TGTGCCACCAGCAGAGACCTCCGACCGTCCTACGAGCAGTACTTC.

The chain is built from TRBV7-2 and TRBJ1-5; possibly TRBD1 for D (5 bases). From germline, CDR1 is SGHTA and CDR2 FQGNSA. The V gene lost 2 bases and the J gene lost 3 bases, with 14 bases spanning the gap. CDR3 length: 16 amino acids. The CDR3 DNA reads TGTGCCAGCAGCTTATGGGGCTCGGGGGACAATCAGCCCCAGCATTTT. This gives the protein CASSLWGSGDNQPQHF.

The CDR3 sequence is CASSVDLGQPQHF. CDR3 DNA: TGTGCCAGCAGCGTAGATTTGGGACAGCCCCAGCATTTT. This chain connects TRBV9 to TRBJ1-5, with unresolved D. Germline CDR1 SGDLS, CDR2 YYNGEE. This CDR3 has 13 residues. Trimming took 0 bases from V and 7 from J, leaving 8 bases between them.

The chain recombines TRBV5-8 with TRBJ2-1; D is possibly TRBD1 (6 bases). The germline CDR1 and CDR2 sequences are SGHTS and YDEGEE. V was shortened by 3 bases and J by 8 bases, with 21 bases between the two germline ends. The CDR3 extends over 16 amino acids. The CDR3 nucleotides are TGTGCCAGCAGCTGGCCCGGGACAATCACAGGAGATGAGCAGTTCTTC. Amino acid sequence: CASSWPGTITGDEQFF.

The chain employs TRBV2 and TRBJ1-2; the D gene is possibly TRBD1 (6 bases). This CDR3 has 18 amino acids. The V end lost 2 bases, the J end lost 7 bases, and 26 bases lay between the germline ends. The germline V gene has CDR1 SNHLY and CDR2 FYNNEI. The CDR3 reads CASSESPSTGFSLVGYTF. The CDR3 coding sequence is TGTGCCAGCAGTGAATCCCCCTCCACAGGGTTTAGTTTGGTTGGCTACACCTTC.

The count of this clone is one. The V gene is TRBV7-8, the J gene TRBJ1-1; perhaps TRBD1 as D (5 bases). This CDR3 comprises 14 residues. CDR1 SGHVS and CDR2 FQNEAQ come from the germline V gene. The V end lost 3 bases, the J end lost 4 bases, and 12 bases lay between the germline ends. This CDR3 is CASSFKGGVTEAFF. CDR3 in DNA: TGTGCCAGCAGCTTTAAGGGAGGGGTCACTGAAGCTTTCTTT.

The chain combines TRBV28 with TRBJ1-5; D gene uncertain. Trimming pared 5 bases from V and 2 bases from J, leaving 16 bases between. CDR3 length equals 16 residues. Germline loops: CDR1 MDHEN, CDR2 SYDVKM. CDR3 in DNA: TGTGCCAGCAGTCCTTTTGTGGTAAAGGGCAATCAGCCCCAGCATTTT. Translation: CASSPFVVKGNQPQHF. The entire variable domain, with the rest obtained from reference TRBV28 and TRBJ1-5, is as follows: DVKVTQSSRYLVKRTGEKVFLECVQDMDHENMFWYRQDPGLGLRLIYFSYDVKMKEKGDIPEGYSVSREKKERFSLILESASTNQTSMYLCASSPFVVKGNQPQHFGDGTRLSIL.